Each of the 15 T cell receptor beta chains below was sequenced from the same sample in a study of radiotherapy plus CTLA-4 blockade in lung cancer. Produced via immunoSEQ multiplex PCR; TCRdb's table is partial and in-frame only. This sample yields over 30,000 clones, of which 75% to 80% are seen a single time; 20% to 25% belongs to the top ten. The sample consisted of peripheral blood, taken from a patient treated with radiotherapy plus ipilimumab. These receptors all stem from a human donor with non-small cell lung cancer that progressed on radiotherapy plus ipilimumab.

This clone showed up just a few times. V and J are TRBV9 and TRBJ1-2; D gene uncertain. V was clipped by 3 bases and J by 2 bases, with 14 bases between them. CDR3 size: 15 residues. Germline-derived CDR1 and CDR2 are SGDLS and YYNGEE. The CDR3 coding sequence is TGTGCCAGCAGCGAAGCAGCGGCTGGGAACTATGGCTACACCTTC. This gives the protein CASSEAAAGNYGYTF.

This clone was found once. This chain uses TRBV6-5 with TRBJ1-2; 9 bases fit TRBD1. V lost 5 bases to trimming and J lost 3 bases; unmatched junction nucleotides: 4. This CDR3 is built from 14 residues. Germline V gene lookup returns CDR1 MNHEY and CDR2 SVGAGI. The CDR3 region is CASSPGQGYYGYTF. The CDR3 nucleotides are TGTGCCAGCAGTCCGGGACAGGGATACTATGGCTACACCTTC.

This rearrangement joins TRBV7-9 to TRBJ1-5; weak D call: TRBD1 (5 bases). This CDR3 is 16 amino acids long. CDR1 SEHNR and CDR2 FQNEAQ come from the germline V gene (reference sequence). The V end lost 1 base, the J end lost 6 bases, and 16 bases lay between the germline ends. CDR3 DNA: TGTGCCAGCAGCTTAGGAGTGGGCAGGGAGGCTCAGCCCCAGCATTTT. Translated: CASSLGVGREAQPQHF.

The chain recombines TRBV6-5 with TRBJ1-2; TRBD1 is a possible D gene (5 bases). Trimming removed 7 bases from V and 4 bases from J, with 16 bases in between. The CDR3 totals 14 residues. CDR1 and CDR2 (germline): MNHEY, SVGAGI. The CDR3: CASNPAGVTYGYTF. DNA for the CDR3: TGTGCCAGCAACCCCGCGGGGGTGACCTATGGCTACACCTTC.

The V call is TRBV7-9, the J call TRBJ1-1; D is unclear. V dropped 5 bases and J dropped 3 bases, with 22 bases sitting between them. CDR3 length equals 17 residues. The germline gives CDR1 SEHNR, CDR2 FQNEAQ (reference sequence). The DNA of the CDR3 is TGTGCCAGCAGCGCCCCGAAAAGTCATGACGGGTACACTGAAGCTTTCTTT. Protein product: CASSAPKSHDGYTEAFF. The whole variable domain, filled in from reference TRBV7-9 and TRBJ1-1, reads DTGVSQNPRHKITKRGQNVTFRCDPISEHNRLYWYRQTLGQGPEFLTYFQNEAQLEKSRLLSDRFSAERPKGSFSTLEIQRTEQGDSAMYLCASSAPKSHDGYTEAFFGQGTRLTVV.

The J gene is TRBJ2-5, the V gene TRBV7-3, with 12 positions matching TRBD2. Germline lookup yields CDR1 SGHTA and CDR2 FQGTGA. This CDR3 contains 17 residues. V was clipped by 0 bases and J by 0 bases; unmatched bases: 2. CDR3 in DNA: TGTGCCAGCAGCTTAACTAGGACTAGCGGGAACCAAGAGACCCAGTACTTC. As protein: CASSLTRTSGNQETQYF.

This clone was seen a single time. The J gene is TRBJ2-7, the V gene TRBV6-1; D gene unclear. Germline V CDR1 and CDR2: MNHNS, SASEGT. Trimming pared 1 base from V and 4 bases from J, leaving 5 bases between. There are 12 residues in the CDR3. CDR3 in DNA: TGTGCCAGCAGTGAAGTAGCATACGAGCAGTACTTC. Amino acid sequence: CASSEVAYEQYF.

The chain couples TRBV4-1 to TRBJ2-7, with 8 bases fitting TRBD1. The CDR3 consists of 15 residues. With V trimmed by 3 bases and J by 3 bases, 7 bases remained unmatched. CDR1 and CDR2 from the germline V gene are MGHRA and YSYEKL. The CDR3 loop is CASSHQGQEVYEQYF. CDR3 sequence (DNA): TGCGCCAGCAGCCATCAGGGACAGGAGGTCTACGAGCAGTACTTC.

The chain has TRBV28 and TRBJ2-7, with D tentatively TRBD1 (7 bases). Germline lookup yields CDR1 MDHEN and CDR2 SYDVKM. The CDR3 covers 13 residues. Trimming shortened V by 1 base and J by 6 bases, and 10 bases separated the two germline ends. CDR3 residues: CASSLYQGGEQYF. For the CDR3, the DNA is TGTGCCAGCAGTTTATATCAGGGGGGCGAGCAGTACTTC.

This chain joins TRBV2 and TRBJ2-3, with 9 nucleotides matching TRBD2. V gave up 7 bases and J gave up 4 bases; unmatched junction bases: 12. The CDR3 loop spans 16 amino acids. The V gene's germline CDR1 is SNHLY and CDR2 FYNNEI. CDR3 DNA sequence: TGTGCCAGCAAGATAGGCGGGGGGGCCGTCGCAGATACGCAGTATTTT. Residues: CASKIGGGAVADTQYF.

The chain joins TRBV4-3 to TRBJ2-7, with D possibly matching TRBD1 (6 bases). CDR1 is LGHNA, CDR2 YSLEER, per germline. The CDR3 contains 15 residues. V was pared by 0 bases and J by 5 bases, with 14 bases between. The CDR3 sequence: CASSQDFYRDDEQYF. The DNA of the CDR3 is TGCGCCAGCAGCCAAGATTTCTACAGGGACGACGAGCAGTACTTC.

The chain has TRBV19 and TRBJ2-7, with TRBD1 identical over 8 bases. Unmatched junction bases numbered 4, after V lost 0 bases and J lost 3 bases. CDR1 and CDR2 (germline): LNHDA, SQIVND (reference sequence). The CDR3 has 15 amino acids. The CDR3 here is CASSIDWGQDYEQYF. CDR3 coding DNA: TGTGCCAGTAGTATAGATTGGGGACAGGACTACGAGCAGTACTTC.

This chain joins TRBV9 and TRBJ1-6; TRBD1 aligns across 9 bases. Germline V gene lookup returns CDR1 SGDLS and CDR2 YYNGEE. V dropped 2 bases and J dropped 9; count of bases not matched to a gene: 6. The CDR3 is 15 amino acids. The chain's CDR3 is CASSVGTGYSSPLHF. CDR3 bases: TGTGCCAGCAGCGTCGGGACAGGGTACTCTTCACCCCTCCACTTT.

The table lists this clone with a count of one. CDR3 protein: CASSFGTGLTEAFF. The CDR3 DNA follows: TGTGCCAGCAGCTTCGGGACAGGCCTCACTGAAGCTTTCTTT. The rearrangement joins TRBV9 to TRBJ1-1; 8 bases agree with TRBD1. V trimming: 4 bases; J trimming: 4 bases; junction bases outside the gene matches: 6. This CDR3 is built from 14 residues. Germline V lookup: CDR1 SGDLS, CDR2 YYNGEE.

The CDR3 DNA sequence: TGCGCCAGCAGCCAAGTCGTAGGGGGCCCCGGCTACACCTTC. It yields the protein CASSQVVGGPGYTF. The chain has TRBV4-1 and TRBJ1-2; 7 bases align to TRBD1. After removal of 1 base from V and 8 bases from J, the junction contained 7 bases not matched to a gene. The CDR3 totals 14 residues. Per the germline V gene, CDR1 is MGHRA and CDR2 is YSYEKL.